The clone carrying this T cell receptor beta chain was detected a few times. What it binds is not known. The data were produced by immunoSEQ multiplex PCR, yet TCRdb's version contains in-frame clones alone and is incomplete. The sample records tens of thousands of clones, roughly 79% being singletons. Indicated time point: week 35, safety follow-up. Each vaccine dose was 300 ug of mutant IDH1 20-mer peptide, with topical imiquimod. These data are taken from a study of a mutant IDH1 vaccine in newly diagnosed glioma. Turning to the study itself: In some groups vaccination began 4-6 weeks post-radiotherapy; others received it with temozolomide. Averaging roughly 40 years of age, treated patients were around 60% male and approximately 38% female.

Notes on the study in general: Pseudoprogression seemed unrelated to changes in top peripheral T cell clonotypes.

The V gene end was trimmed by 8 bases and the J gene end by 7 bases; junction bases not matched to a gene: 2. Germline CDR1 reads KGHSH; CDR2 reads LQKENI. This CDR3 is built from 12 residues. The genes are TRBV18 and TRBJ1-6; 7 nucleotides agree with TRBD1. Sequenced material: PBMCs, taken from a glioma patient whose treatment included an IDH1 peptide vaccine. The sequence was collected from a man aged 40-55 years with glioma. Written as DNA, the CDR3 is TGTGCCAGCAGGGGGCTGAATTCACCCCTCCACTTT. It specifies CASRGLNSPLHF.